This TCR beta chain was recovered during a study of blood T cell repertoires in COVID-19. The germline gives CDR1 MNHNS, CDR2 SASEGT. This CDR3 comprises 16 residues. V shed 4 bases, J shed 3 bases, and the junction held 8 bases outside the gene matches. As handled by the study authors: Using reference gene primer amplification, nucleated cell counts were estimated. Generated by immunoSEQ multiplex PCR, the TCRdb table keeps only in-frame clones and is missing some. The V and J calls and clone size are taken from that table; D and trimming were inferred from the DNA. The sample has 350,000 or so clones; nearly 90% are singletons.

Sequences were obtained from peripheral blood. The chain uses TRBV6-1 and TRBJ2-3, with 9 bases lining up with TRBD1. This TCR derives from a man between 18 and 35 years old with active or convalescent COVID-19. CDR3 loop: CASSVGGTGWTDTQYF. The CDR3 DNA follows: TGTGCCAGCAGTGTAGGAGGGACAGGGTGGACAGATACGCAGTATTTT.